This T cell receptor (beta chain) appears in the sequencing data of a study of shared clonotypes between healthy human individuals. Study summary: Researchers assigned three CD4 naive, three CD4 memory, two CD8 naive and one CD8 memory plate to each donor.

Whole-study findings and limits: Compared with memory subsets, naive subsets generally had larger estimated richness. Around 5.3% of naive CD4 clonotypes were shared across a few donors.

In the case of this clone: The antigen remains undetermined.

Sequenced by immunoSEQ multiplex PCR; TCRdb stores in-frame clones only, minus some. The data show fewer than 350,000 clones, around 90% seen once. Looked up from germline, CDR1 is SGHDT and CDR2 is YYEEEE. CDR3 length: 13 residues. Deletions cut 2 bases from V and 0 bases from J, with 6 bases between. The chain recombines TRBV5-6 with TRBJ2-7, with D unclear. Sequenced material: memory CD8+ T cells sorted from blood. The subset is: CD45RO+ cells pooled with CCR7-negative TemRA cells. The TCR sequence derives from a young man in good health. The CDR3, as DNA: TGTGCCAGCAGCTTATGGGACTCCTACGAGCAGTACTTC. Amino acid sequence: CASSLWDSYEQYF.